The T cell receptor beta chain under discussion was sequenced for a study of cytomegalovirus exposure and HLA in healthy donors. The V segment lost 0 bases and the J segment 4 bases; nucleotides outside the gene matches: 11. CDR1 is SGDLS and CDR2 is YYNGEE in the germline V gene. The length of the CDR3 is 17 residues. Some clones are missing from TCRdb's copy, which holds only in-frame ones; the method was immunoSEQ multiplex PCR. The sample holds more than 150,000 clones, 65% to 85% seen once. Sequenced: PBMCs. This sequence was found in a woman between 18 and 29 years old in good health and CMV-seropositive. The chain employs TRBV9 and TRBJ2-7, with TRBD2 matching 9 bases. CDR3 sequence: CASSVDGGGVPGYEQYF. Here the CDR3 DNA reads TGTGCCAGCAGCGTAGATGGCGGGGGGGTCCCCGGGTACGAGCAGTACTTC.